This T cell receptor beta chain comes out of a study of control samples from healthy donors and cancer patients. Sequenced by immunoSEQ multiplex PCR; TCRdb stores in-frame clones only, minus some. This repertoire shows some 130,000 clones, roughly 90% found once; its top ten account for roughly 9.4%. Germline V gene sequence: CDR1 LNHNV, CDR2 YYDKDF (reference sequence). The CDR3 contains 14 residues. V lost 4 bases to trimming and J lost 6 bases; unmatched junction nucleotides: 6. Sequenced sample: blood. The TCR originated in a man aged 18 to 29 in good health. The chain carries TRBV15 and TRBJ1-5; 7 nucleotides line up with TRBD1. The DNA of the CDR3 is TGTGCCACCAGCATCCGGGACAGAGGTCAGCCCCAGCATTTT. Translated: CATSIRDRGQPQHF.